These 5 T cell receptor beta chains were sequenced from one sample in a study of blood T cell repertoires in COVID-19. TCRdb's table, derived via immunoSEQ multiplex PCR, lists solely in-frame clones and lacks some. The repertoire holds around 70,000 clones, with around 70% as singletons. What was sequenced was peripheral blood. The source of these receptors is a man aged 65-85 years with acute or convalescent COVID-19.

The CDR3 DNA reads TGTGCCATCAGGGACAGCAATTACGAGCAGTACTTC. Residues: CAIRDSNYEQYF. The chain recombines TRBV10-3 with TRBJ2-7; TRBD1 is a possible D gene (6 bases). The CDR3 length is 12 residues. CDR1 and CDR2 (germline): ENHRY, SYGVKD. V dropped 6 bases and J dropped 4 bases, with 10 bases sitting between them.

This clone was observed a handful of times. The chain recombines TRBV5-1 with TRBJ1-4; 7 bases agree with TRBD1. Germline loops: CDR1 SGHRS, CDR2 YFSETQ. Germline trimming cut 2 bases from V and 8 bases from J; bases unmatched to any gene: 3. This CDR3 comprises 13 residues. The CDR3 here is CASSLNRGEKLFF. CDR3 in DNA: TGCGCCAGCAGCTTAAACAGGGGAGAAAAACTGTTTTTT.

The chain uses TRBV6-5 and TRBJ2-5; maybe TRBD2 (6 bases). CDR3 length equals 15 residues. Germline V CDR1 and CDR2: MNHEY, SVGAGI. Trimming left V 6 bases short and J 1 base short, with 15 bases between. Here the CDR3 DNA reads TGTGCCAGCAGAGATCTGGGAGGCATCCAAGAGACCCAGTACTTC. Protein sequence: CASRDLGGIQETQYF.

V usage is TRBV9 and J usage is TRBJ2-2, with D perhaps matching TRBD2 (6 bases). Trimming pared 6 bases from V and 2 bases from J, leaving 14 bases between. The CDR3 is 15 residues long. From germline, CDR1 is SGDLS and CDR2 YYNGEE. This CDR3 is CASTPGRPNTGELFF. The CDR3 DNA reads TGTGCCAGCACCCCCGGGAGACCCAACACCGGGGAGCTGTTTTTT.

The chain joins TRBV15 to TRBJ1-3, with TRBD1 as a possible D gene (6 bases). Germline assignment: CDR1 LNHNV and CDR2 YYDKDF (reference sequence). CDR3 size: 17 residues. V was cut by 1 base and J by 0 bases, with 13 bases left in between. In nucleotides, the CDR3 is TGTGCCACCAGCAGAGTTGGACAGCCTATCTCTGGAAACACCATATATTTT. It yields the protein CATSRVGQPISGNTIYF.